This T cell receptor (beta chain) was sequenced for a study of blood T cell repertoires in COVID-19. Study information: The United States, Italy and Spain provided the acute and convalescent COVID-19 samples. From T cells, B-cell-depleted T cells, or PBMCs came the material, which was cDNA or gDNA.

Per the study methods: Amplification with reference gene primers provided the estimates of nucleated cell counts. This table comes from immunoSEQ multiplex PCR, and its TCRdb copy is limited to in-frame clones, with some not included. V and J calls and clone size follow that table, whereas D and trimming were derived from the DNA. This sample yields 110,000 to 150,000 clones, of which roughly 80% are seen a single time; approximately 3% belongs to the top ten. Trimming pared 2 bases from V and 2 bases from J, leaving 16 bases between. The CDR3 is made up of 17 amino acids. CDR1 is ENHRY and CDR2 is SYGVKD in the germline V gene.

The sequenced sample consisted of peripheral blood. This receptor was identified in an elderly woman with acute or convalescent COVID-19. J is TRBJ1-5 and V is TRBV10-3; D is perhaps TRBD1 (6 bases). The CDR3 DNA reads TGTGCCATCAGTGAGCCGCCGGGACAAGGACGCAATCAGCCCCAGCATTTT. It encodes CAISEPPGQGRNQPQHF.